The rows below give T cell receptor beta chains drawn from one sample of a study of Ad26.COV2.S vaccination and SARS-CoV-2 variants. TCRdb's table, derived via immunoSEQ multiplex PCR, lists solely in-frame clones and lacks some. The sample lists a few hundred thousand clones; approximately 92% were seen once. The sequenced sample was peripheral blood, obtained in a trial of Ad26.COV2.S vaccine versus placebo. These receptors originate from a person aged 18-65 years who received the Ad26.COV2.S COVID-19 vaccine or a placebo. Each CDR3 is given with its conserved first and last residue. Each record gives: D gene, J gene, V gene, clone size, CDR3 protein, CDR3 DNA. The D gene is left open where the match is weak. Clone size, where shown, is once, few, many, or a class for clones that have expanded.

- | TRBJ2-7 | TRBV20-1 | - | CSASWNARGFYEQYF | TGCAGTGCTAGTTGGAACGCAAGGGGATTTTACGAGCAGTACTTC
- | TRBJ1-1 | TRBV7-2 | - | CASSLDPGENTEAFF | TGTGCCAGCAGCTTAGACCCAGGGGAAAACACTGAAGCTTTCTTT
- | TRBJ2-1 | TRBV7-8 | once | CASSTSLTGSRFFNEQFF | TGTGCCAGCAGCACAAGCCTTACAGGGTCACGCTTCTTCAATGAGCAGTTCTTC
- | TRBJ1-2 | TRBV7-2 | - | CASSSSMPRSYTF | TGTGCCAGCAGCTCATCCATGCCCCGTAGCTACACCTTC
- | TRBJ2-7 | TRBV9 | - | CASSVDGTYEQYF | TGTGCCAGCAGCGTAGACGGAACCTACGAGCAGTACTTC
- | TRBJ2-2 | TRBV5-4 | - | CASSFFQGRNTGELFF | TGTGCCAGCAGCTTTTTCCAGGGGCGGAACACCGGGGAGCTGTTTTTT
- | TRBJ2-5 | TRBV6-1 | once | CASSEIFGGRETQYF | TGTGCCAGCAGTGAAATATTTGGGGGGCGAGAGACCCAGTACTTC
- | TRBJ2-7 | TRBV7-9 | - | CASSPRGHPGYEQYF | TGTGCCAGCAGCCCGAGGGGACACCCGGGCTACGAGCAGTACTTC
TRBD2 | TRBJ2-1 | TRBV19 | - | CASSSRAGANEQFF | TGTGCCAGTAGTTCGCGAGCGGGGGCCAATGAGCAGTTCTTC
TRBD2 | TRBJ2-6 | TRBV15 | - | CATSRAVVAGDSGANVLTF | TGTGCCACCAGCAGAGCAGTGGTAGCGGGGGACTCTGGGGCCAACGTCCTGACTTTC
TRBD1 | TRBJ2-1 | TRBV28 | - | CASSTGQGFNNEQFF | TGTGCCAGCAGTACTGGACAGGGGTTTAACAATGAGCAGTTCTTC
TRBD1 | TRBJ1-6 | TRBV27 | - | CASSLYPDRANNSPLHF | TGTGCCAGCAGTCTATATCCGGACAGGGCCAATAATTCACCCCTCCACTTT
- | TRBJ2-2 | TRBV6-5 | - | CASMGHGAGELFF | TGTGCCAGCATGGGTCACGGGGCCGGGGAGCTGTTTTTT
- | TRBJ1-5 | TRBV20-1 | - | CSARLTGPQHF | TGCAGTGCAAGGCTGACAGGGCCCCAGCATTTT
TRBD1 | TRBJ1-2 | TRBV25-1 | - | CASSSGGFGGNYGYTF | TGTGCCAGCAGTTCAGGGGGCTTCGGGGGTAACTATGGCTACACCTTC
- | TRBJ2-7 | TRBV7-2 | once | CASSFGGLEQYF | TGTGCCAGCAGCTTTGGGGGTCTCGAGCAGTACTTC
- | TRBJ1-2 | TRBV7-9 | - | CASSLGMAFGYTF | TGTGCCAGCAGCTTAGGGATGGCCTTTGGCTACACCTTC